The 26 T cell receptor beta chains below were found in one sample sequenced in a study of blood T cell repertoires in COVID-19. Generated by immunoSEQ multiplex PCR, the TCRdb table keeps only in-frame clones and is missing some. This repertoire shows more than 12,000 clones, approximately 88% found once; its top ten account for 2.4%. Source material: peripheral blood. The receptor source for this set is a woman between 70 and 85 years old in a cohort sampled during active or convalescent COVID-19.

The CDR3 protein is CASSQSRGVGNEQFF. Here the CDR3 DNA reads TGTGCCAGCAGCCAATCCCGGGGGGTGGGAAATGAGCAGTTCTTC. This chain connects TRBV3-1 (or the pseudogene TRBV3-2) to TRBJ2-1; 7 bases match TRBD2. The CDR3 spans 15 residues. Unmatched junction bases numbered 8, after V lost 2 bases and J lost 7 bases. CDR1 and CDR2 from the germline V gene are LGHDT and YNNKEL (reference sequence).

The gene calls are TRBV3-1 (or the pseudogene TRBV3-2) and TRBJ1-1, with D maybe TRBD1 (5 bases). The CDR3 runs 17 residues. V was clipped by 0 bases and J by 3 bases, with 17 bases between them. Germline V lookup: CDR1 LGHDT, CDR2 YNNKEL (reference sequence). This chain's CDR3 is CASSQERLRGKDTEAFF. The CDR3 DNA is TGTGCCAGCAGCCAAGAAAGGCTTCGGGGGAAGGACACTGAAGCTTTCTTT.

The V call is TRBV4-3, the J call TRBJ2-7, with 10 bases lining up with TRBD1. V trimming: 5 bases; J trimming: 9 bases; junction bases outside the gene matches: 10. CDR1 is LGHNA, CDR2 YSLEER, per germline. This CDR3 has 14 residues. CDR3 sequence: CASSVRDRGDRQYF. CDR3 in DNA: TGCGCCAGCAGCGTACGGGACAGGGGCGATCGGCAGTACTTC.

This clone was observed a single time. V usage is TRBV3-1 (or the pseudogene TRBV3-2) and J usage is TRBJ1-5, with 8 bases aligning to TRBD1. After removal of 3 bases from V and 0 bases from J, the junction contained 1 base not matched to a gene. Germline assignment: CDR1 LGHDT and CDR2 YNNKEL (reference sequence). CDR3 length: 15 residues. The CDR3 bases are TGTGCCAGCAGCCAGGGACAGGCTAGCAATCAGCCCCAGCATTTT. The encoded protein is CASSQGQASNQPQHF.

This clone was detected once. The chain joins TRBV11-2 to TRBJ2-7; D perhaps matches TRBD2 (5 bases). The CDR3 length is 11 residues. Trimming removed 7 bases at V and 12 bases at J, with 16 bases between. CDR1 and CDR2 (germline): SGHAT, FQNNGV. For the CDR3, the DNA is TGTGCCAGCACCACCCTCGGGGTGGCGTACTTC. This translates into CASTTLGVAYF.

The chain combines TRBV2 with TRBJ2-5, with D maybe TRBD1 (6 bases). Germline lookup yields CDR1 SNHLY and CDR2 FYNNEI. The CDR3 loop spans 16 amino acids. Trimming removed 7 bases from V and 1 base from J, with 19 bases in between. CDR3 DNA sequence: TGTGCCAGCAAAGTTATCGGACAGCTCCCCCAAGAGACCCAGTACTTC. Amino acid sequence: CASKVIGQLPQETQYF.

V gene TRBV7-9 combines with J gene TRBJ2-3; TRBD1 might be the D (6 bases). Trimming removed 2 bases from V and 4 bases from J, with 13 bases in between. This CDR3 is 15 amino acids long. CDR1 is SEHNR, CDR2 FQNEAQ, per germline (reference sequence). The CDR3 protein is CASSLYAGASDTQYF. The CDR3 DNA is TGTGCCAGCAGCTTATACGCAGGGGCGTCAGATACGCAGTATTTT. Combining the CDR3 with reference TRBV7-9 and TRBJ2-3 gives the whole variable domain DTGVSQNPRHKITKRGQNVTFRCDPISEHNRLYWYRQTLGQGPEFLTYFQNEAQLEKSRLLSDRFSAERPKGSFSTLEIQRTEQGDSAMYLCASSLYAGASDTQYFGPGTRLTVL.

As DNA, the CDR3 is TGTGCCAGTAGTATAGGGCCGGACAGGGCGTACTACGAGCAGTACTTC. Its protein is CASSIGPDRAYYEQYF. The chain links TRBV19 to TRBJ2-7, with TRBD1 identical over 8 bases. This CDR3 is 16 amino acids long. Germline assignment: CDR1 LNHDA and CDR2 SQIVND (reference sequence). With 1 base clipped from V and 3 bases from J, the junction kept 8 bases outside the gene matches.

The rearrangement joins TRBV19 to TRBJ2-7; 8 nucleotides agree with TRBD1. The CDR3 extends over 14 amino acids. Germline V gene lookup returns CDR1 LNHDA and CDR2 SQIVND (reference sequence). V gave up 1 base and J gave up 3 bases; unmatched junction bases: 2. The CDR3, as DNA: TGTGCCAGTAGTATAGTCACAGGGGGCTACGAGCAGTACTTC. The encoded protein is CASSIVTGGYEQYF.

The CDR3 DNA reads TGTGCCAGTAGTATTCGAGGGTCTGAAGCTTTCTTT. It codes for CASSIRGSEAFF. V gene TRBV19 combines with J gene TRBJ1-1; no clear D gene. The CDR3 runs to 12 residues. Germline loops: CDR1 LNHDA, CDR2 SQIVND (reference sequence). Trimming removed 3 bases from V and 6 bases from J, with 8 bases in between.

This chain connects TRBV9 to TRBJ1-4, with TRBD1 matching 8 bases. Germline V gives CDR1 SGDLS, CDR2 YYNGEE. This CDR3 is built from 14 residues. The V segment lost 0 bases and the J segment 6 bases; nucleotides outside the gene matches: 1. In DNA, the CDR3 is TGTGCCAGCAGCGTAGTGGACAGGGATGAAAAACTGTTTTTT. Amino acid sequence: CASSVVDRDEKLFF.

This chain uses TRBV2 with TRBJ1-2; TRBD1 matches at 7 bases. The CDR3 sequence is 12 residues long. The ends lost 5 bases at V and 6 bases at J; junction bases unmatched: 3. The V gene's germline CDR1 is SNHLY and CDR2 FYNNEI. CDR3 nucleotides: TGTGCCAGCAGTACAGGGGTGGATGGCTACACCTTC. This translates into CASSTGVDGYTF.

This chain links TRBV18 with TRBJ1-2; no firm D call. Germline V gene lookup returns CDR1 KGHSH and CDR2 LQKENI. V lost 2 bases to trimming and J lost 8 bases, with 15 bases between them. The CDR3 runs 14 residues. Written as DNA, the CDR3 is TGTGCCAGCTCACCAGAGGAAAACGTCCGAGGCTACACCTTC. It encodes CASSPEENVRGYTF.

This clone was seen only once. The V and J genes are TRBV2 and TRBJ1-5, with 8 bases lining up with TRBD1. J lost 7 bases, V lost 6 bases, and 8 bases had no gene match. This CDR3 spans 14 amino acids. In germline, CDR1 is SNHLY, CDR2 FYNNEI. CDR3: CASRRTTGEQPQHF. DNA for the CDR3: TGTGCCAGCAGGCGAACGACAGGGGAACAGCCCCAGCATTTT.

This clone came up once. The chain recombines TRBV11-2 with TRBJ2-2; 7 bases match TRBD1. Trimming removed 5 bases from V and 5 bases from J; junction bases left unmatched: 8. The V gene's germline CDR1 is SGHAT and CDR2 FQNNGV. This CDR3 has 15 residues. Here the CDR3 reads CASSVLTGRTGELFF. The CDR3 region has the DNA TGTGCCAGCAGCGTACTGACAGGGCGAACCGGGGAGCTGTTTTTT.

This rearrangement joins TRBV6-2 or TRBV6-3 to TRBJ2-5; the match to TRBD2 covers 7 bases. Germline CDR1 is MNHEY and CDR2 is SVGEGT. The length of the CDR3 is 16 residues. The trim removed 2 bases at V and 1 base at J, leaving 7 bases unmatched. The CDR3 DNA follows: TGTGCCAGCAGTTACAGGGCGGGGGAGCTCCAAGAGACCCAGTACTTC. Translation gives CASSYRAGELQETQYF.

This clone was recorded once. CDR3 coding DNA: TGTGCCAGCAGCTTAGTATCAGGGGGCGTCAATGGCTACACCTTC. This gives the protein CASSLVSGGVNGYTF. The chain is built from TRBV7-2 and TRBJ1-2, with 8 positions matching TRBD1. The CDR3 spans 15 residues. CDR1 is SGHTA, CDR2 FQGNSA, per germline. The ends lost 1 base at V and 6 bases at J; junction bases unmatched: 7.

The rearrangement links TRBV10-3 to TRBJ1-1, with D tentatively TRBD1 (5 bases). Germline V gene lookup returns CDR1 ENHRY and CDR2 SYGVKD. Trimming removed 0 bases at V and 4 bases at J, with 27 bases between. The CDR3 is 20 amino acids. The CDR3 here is CAISESRLGLGGIKTTEAFF. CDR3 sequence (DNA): TGTGCCATCAGTGAGTCGAGGCTGGGTTTGGGGGGGATCAAGACCACTGAAGCTTTCTTT.

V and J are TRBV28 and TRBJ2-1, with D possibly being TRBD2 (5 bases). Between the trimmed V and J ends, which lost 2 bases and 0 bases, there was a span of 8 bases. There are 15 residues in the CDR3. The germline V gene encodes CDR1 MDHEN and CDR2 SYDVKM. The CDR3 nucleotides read TGTGCCAGCAGTTTAGACGGGAACTCCTACAATGAGCAGTTCTTC. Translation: CASSLDGNSYNEQFF.

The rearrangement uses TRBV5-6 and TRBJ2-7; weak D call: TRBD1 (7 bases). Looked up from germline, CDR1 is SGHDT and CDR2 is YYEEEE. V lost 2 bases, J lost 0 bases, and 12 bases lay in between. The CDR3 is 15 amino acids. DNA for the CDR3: TGTGCCAGCAGCTTCGCAGGGGGGAGCTCCTACGAGCAGTACTTC. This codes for CASSFAGGSSYEQYF. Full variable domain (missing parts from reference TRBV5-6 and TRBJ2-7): DAGVTQSPTHLIKTRGQQVTLRCSPKSGHDTVSWYQQALGQGPQFIFQYYEEEERQRGNFPDRFSGHQFPNYSSELNVNALLLGDSALYLCASSFAGGSSYEQYFGPGTRLTVT.

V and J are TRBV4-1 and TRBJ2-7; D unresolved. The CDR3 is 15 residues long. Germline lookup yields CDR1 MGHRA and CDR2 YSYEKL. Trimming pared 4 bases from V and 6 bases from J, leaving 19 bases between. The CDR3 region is CASSRRHSTSGEQYF. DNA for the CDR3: TGCGCCAGCAGCCGCCGGCACAGCACTTCAGGCGAGCAGTACTTC.

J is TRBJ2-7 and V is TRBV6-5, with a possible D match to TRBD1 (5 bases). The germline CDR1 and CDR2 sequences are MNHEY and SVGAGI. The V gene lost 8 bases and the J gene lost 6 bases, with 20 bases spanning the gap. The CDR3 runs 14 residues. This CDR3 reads CASQFRQWLGEQYF. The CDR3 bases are TGTGCCAGCCAGTTTAGACAGTGGTTGGGCGAGCAGTACTTC.

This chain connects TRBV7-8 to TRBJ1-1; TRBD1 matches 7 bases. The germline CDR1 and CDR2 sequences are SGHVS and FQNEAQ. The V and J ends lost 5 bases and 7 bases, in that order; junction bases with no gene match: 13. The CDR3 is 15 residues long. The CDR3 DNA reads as TGTGCCAGCAGCCTGTACGGACAGGTATTTGGTGAAGCTTTCTTT. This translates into CASSLYGQVFGEAFF.

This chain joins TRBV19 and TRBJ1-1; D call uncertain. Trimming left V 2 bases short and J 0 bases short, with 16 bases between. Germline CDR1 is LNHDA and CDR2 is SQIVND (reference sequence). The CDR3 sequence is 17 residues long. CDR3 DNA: TGTGCCAGTAGTATACAATCAGGAAGGCTCATGAACACTGAAGCTTTCTTT. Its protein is CASSIQSGRLMNTEAFF.

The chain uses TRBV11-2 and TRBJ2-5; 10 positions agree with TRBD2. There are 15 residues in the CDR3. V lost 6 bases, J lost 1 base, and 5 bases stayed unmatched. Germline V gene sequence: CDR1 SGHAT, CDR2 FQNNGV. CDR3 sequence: CASRLAGRGQETQYF. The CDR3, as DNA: TGTGCCAGCAGACTAGCGGGAAGGGGCCAAGAGACCCAGTACTTC. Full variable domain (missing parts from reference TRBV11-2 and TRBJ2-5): EAGVAQSPRYKIIEKRQSVAFWCNPISGHATLYWYQQILGQGPKLLIQFQNNGVVDDSQLPKDRFSAERLKGVDSTLKIQPAKLEDSAVYLCASRLAGRGQETQYFGPGTRLLVL.

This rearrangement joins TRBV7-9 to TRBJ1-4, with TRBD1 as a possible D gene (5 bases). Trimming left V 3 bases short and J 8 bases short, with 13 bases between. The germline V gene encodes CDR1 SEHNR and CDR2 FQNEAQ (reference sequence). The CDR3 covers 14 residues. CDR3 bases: TGTGCCAGCAGCTTGGGGGGGAGAGGCGAAAAACTGTTTTTT. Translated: CASSLGGRGEKLFF.